A selection of T cell receptor beta chains follows, all from one sample in a study of shared clonotypes between healthy human individuals. This table comes from immunoSEQ multiplex PCR, and its TCRdb copy is limited to in-frame clones, with some not included. The table shows just over 2,000,000 clones, with roughly 94% occurring only once. The sequenced material came from naive CD4+ T cells sorted from blood. Receptors originate from a man younger than 35 in good health. CDR3s include the opening cysteine and the closing phenylalanine or tryptophan. The order of the fields is clone size, J gene, D gene, V gene, CDR3 length, CDR3 DNA, CDR3 protein. The D gene is left open where the match is weak. A row's size may be missing; if present it is once, few, many or a size class.

size: -
J: TRBJ2-2
D: TRBD2
V: TRBV5-1
length: 17
DNA: TGCGCCAGCAGCTCCCTCGCTAGCGGGAGTTTTTCCGGGGAGCTGTTTTTT
CDR3: CASSSLASGSFSGELFF

size: -
J: TRBJ1-1
D: -
V: TRBV7-9
length: 13
DNA: TGTGCCAGCAGCCATATCAGGAACACTGAAGCTTTCTTT
CDR3: CASSHIRNTEAFF

size: -
J: TRBJ1-2
D: TRBD1
V: TRBV5-1
length: 15
DNA: TGCGCCAGCAGCTTTTCGGGACAGGCCTCCGGAGGCTACACCTTC
CDR3: CASSFSGQASGGYTF

size: -
J: TRBJ1-1
D: -
V: TRBV21-1
length: 16
DNA: TGTGCCAGCAGCAAAGAGGAAATGGGGATGAACACTGAAGCTTTCTTT
CDR3: CASSKEEMGMNTEAFF

size: -
J: TRBJ2-3
D: TRBD2
V: TRBV6-5
length: 13
DNA: TGTGCCAGCCGTAGACTAGCGGGGAATACGCAGTATTTT
CDR3: CASRRLAGNTQYF

size: -
J: TRBJ2-7
D: -
V: TRBV5-4
length: 12
DNA: TGTGCCAGCAGCTTGCAGCAACGCGAGCAGTACTTC
CDR3: CASSLQQREQYF

size: once
J: TRBJ2-4
D: -
V: TRBV18
length: 16
DNA: TGTGCCAGCTCACCCATAGTAGACCCTTTAGGGAACATTCAGTACTTC
CDR3: CASSPIVDPLGNIQYF

size: -
J: TRBJ2-7
D: -
V: TRBV6-5
length: 14
DNA: TGTGCCAGCAGAGGGGCAGGCCCAACAGGGGAGCAGTACTTC
CDR3: CASRGAGPTGEQYF

size: -
J: TRBJ2-3
D: -
V: TRBV2
length: 14
DNA: TGTGCCAGCAGTCCCACTGAGATCACAGATACGCAGTATTTT
CDR3: CASSPTEITDTQYF

size: -
J: TRBJ1-3
D: TRBD1
V: TRBV2
length: 15
DNA: TGTGCCAGCAGACCGACAGGGAAAGTGGGAAACACCATATATTTT
CDR3: CASRPTGKVGNTIYF

size: -
J: TRBJ2-7
D: TRBD1
V: TRBV11-2
length: 14
DNA: TGTGCCAGCAGCTATGGACAGGGGGCGCGGGAGCAGTACTTC
CDR3: CASSYGQGAREQYF

size: -
J: TRBJ2-7
D: -
V: TRBV5-5
length: 15
DNA: TGTGCCAGCAGCTCAATTTTGGGGACCTCCTACGAGCAGTACTTC
CDR3: CASSSILGTSYEQYF

size: -
J: TRBJ2-7
D: TRBD1
V: TRBV5-6
length: 17
DNA: TGTGCCAGCAGCGATGGACAGGGGATATATAGCTCCTACGAGCAGTACTTC
CDR3: CASSDGQGIYSSYEQYF

size: -
J: TRBJ1-4
D: TRBD1
V: TRBV4-3
length: 18
DNA: TGCGCCAGCAGCCAAGCTCTGGGACAGGGGGCCGTAGCTGAAAAACTGTTTTTT
CDR3: CASSQALGQGAVAEKLFF

size: -
J: TRBJ1-4
D: -
V: TRBV11-2
length: 14
DNA: TGTGCCAGCAGCTTAGCGGGGCGTAATGAAAAACTGTTTTTT
CDR3: CASSLAGRNEKLFF

size: -
J: TRBJ2-2
D: TRBD2
V: TRBV4-1
length: 16
DNA: TGCGCCAGCAGCCAAGGGACTAGCGGTGTGACCGGGGAGCTGTTTTTT
CDR3: CASSQGTSGVTGELFF

size: -
J: TRBJ2-4
D: TRBD2
V: TRBV5-1
length: 13
DNA: TGCGCCAGCAGCCCGAATAGCGGGGGCATTCAGTACTTC
CDR3: CASSPNSGGIQYF

size: -
J: TRBJ2-7
D: -
V: TRBV6-6
length: 11
DNA: TGTGCCAGCAGTCCGGCCTACGAGCAGTACTTC
CDR3: CASSPAYEQYF

size: once
J: TRBJ2-7
D: TRBD1
V: TRBV7-3
length: 16
DNA: TGTGCCAGCAGCCTATCCGGACAGGGGGCGACCTACGAGCAGTACTTC
CDR3: CASSLSGQGATYEQYF

size: -
J: TRBJ2-7
D: -
V: TRBV5-1
length: 14
DNA: TGCGCCAGCAGCTTGGATGGTGCTCGATACGAGCAGTACTTC
CDR3: CASSLDGARYEQYF

size: -
J: TRBJ2-7
D: TRBD2
V: TRBV7-8
length: 15
DNA: TGTGCCAGCAGCCGAGCTAGCGGGAACCCCTACGAGCAGTACTTC
CDR3: CASSRASGNPYEQYF

size: -
J: TRBJ1-6
D: -
V: TRBV28
length: 20
DNA: TGTGCCAGCAGTTGGGCCACCGGGGCCGACCCGGGGTCCTATAATTCACCCCTCCACTTT
CDR3: CASSWATGADPGSYNSPLHF

size: -
J: TRBJ2-3
D: TRBD1
V: TRBV5-1
length: 16
DNA: TGCGCCAGCAGCCCCCGGACAGGTCATGGAGCAGATACGCAGTATTTT
CDR3: CASSPRTGHGADTQYF

size: -
J: TRBJ2-5
D: -
V: TRBV2
length: 15
DNA: TGTGCCAGCAGTGTAGGTGTGGCGTACCAAGAGACCCAGTACTTC
CDR3: CASSVGVAYQETQYF

size: -
J: TRBJ2-5
D: -
V: TRBV4-3
length: 13
DNA: TGCGCCAGCAGCCAAGAGAGGAGTTCTCCCCAGTACTTC
CDR3: CASSQERSSPQYF

size: -
J: TRBJ2-7
D: -
V: TRBV27
length: 16
DNA: TGTGCCAGCAGTTTAAAGCCGGGACCGCAAATTTACGAGCAGTACTTC
CDR3: CASSLKPGPQIYEQYF

size: -
J: TRBJ1-2
D: TRBD1
V: TRBV19
length: 13
DNA: TGTGCCAGTAGAACAGGGGAGAAGAATGGCTACACCTTC
CDR3: CASRTGEKNGYTF

size: -
J: TRBJ1-6
D: -
V: TRBV5-8
length: 13
DNA: TGTGCCAGCAGCGAATACAGGGATTCACCCCTCCACTTT
CDR3: CASSEYRDSPLHF

size: -
J: TRBJ2-7
D: TRBD2
V: TRBV7-2
length: 14
DNA: TGTGCCAGCAGCTCCCAGCGGGAGCGCAACGAGCAGTACTTC
CDR3: CASSSQRERNEQYF

size: -
J: TRBJ2-1
D: -
V: TRBV9
length: 15
DNA: TGTGCCAGCAGCGTAATAGCGGCCAGCTACAATGAGCAGTTCTTC
CDR3: CASSVIAASYNEQFF

size: -
J: TRBJ1-5
D: TRBD1
V: TRBV6-5
length: 15
DNA: TGTGCCAGCAGTTACGAGGGGGCGGCCAATCAGCCCCAGCATTTT
CDR3: CASSYEGAANQPQHF

size: -
J: TRBJ2-7
D: -
V: TRBV28
length: 14
DNA: TGTGCCAGCAGTTTCTCAGGGCGAACCTACGAGCAGTACTTC
CDR3: CASSFSGRTYEQYF

size: -
J: TRBJ2-5
D: -
V: TRBV7-7
length: 16
DNA: TGTGCTAGCAGCTTACCCCGACTTTCTCCACAAGAGACCCAGTACTTC
CDR3: CASSLPRLSPQETQYF

size: -
J: TRBJ2-2
D: TRBD1
V: TRBV2
length: 13
DNA: TGTGCCGGAGGGACAGGGGGGACCGGGGAGCTGTTTTTT
CDR3: CAGGTGGTGELFF

size: -
J: TRBJ2-1
D: TRBD2
V: TRBV5-4
length: 18
DNA: TGTGCCAGCAGCTTCCTTCTAGCGGGAGAAAGCTCCTACAATGAGCAGTTCTTC
CDR3: CASSFLLAGESSYNEQFF

size: -
J: TRBJ1-4
D: -
V: TRBV6-6
length: 15
DNA: TGTGCCAGCAGTTACGGGCAGGGCCGGGATGAAAAACTGTTTTTT
CDR3: CASSYGQGRDEKLFF

size: -
J: TRBJ1-1
D: TRBD1
V: TRBV7-2
length: 15
DNA: TGTGCCAGCAGCTTACAGAGACAGGGGAACACTGAAGCTTTCTTT
CDR3: CASSLQRQGNTEAFF

size: -
J: TRBJ1-1
D: -
V: TRBV21-1
length: 16
DNA: TGTGCCAGCAGCAAAGGGGACCTTGAATGGAACACTGAAGCTTTCTTT
CDR3: CASSKGDLEWNTEAFF

size: -
J: TRBJ1-5
D: TRBD1
V: TRBV25-1
length: 16
DNA: TGTGCCAGCAGCGCACCGGGACAGGGGTTTGATCAGCCCCAGCATTTT
CDR3: CASSAPGQGFDQPQHF

size: -
J: TRBJ1-2
D: TRBD1
V: TRBV6-1
length: 15
DNA: TGTGCCACCTCCCCTTCCCCGGGACAGGGCTATGGCTACACCTTC
CDR3: CATSPSPGQGYGYTF

size: -
J: TRBJ2-7
D: -
V: TRBV10-3
length: 14
DNA: TGTGCCATCAGTGAGCAGGGGACGTCCTACGAGCAGTACTTC
CDR3: CAISEQGTSYEQYF

size: -
J: TRBJ2-5
D: -
V: TRBV5-4
length: 14
DNA: TGTGCCAGCAGCTTTATCGGACAGAAGGAGACCCAGTACTTC
CDR3: CASSFIGQKETQYF

size: -
J: TRBJ1-5
D: -
V: TRBV28
length: 15
DNA: TGTGCCAGCAGTTTTACGGGGGGAATGAATCAGCCCCAGCATTTT
CDR3: CASSFTGGMNQPQHF

size: -
J: TRBJ1-1
D: -
V: TRBV7-2
length: 14
DNA: TGTGCCAGCAGCTTCTCAGGGGCGAACACTGAAGCTTTCTTT
CDR3: CASSFSGANTEAFF

size: -
J: TRBJ2-7
D: -
V: TRBV18
length: 14
DNA: TGTGCCAGCTCACCATCCGCCAGGCCCTACGAGCAGTACTTC
CDR3: CASSPSARPYEQYF

size: -
J: TRBJ1-4
D: -
V: TRBV7-2
length: 15
DNA: TGTGCCAGCAGCTTATTGCTGGGGTCTAATGAAAAACTGTTTTTT
CDR3: CASSLLLGSNEKLFF

size: -
J: TRBJ1-1
D: -
V: TRBV7-2
length: 14
DNA: TGTGCCAGCAGCTTAGCGAGGGAAGAACCTGAAGCTTTCTTT
CDR3: CASSLAREEPEAFF

size: once
J: TRBJ2-2
D: TRBD1
V: TRBV15
length: 15
DNA: TGTGCCACCAGCAGGGACAGGGGTTTCACCGGGGAGCTGTTTTTT
CDR3: CATSRDRGFTGELFF

size: -
J: TRBJ1-1
D: -
V: TRBV4-1
length: 13
DNA: TGCGCCAGCAGCCTCGGGTGGGACACTGAAGCTTTCTTT
CDR3: CASSLGWDTEAFF

size: -
J: TRBJ2-5
D: -
V: TRBV9
length: 13
DNA: TGTGCCAGCAGCACCACTAACTGGGAGACCCAGTACTTC
CDR3: CASSTTNWETQYF

size: -
J: TRBJ2-7
D: -
V: TRBV6-5
length: 14
DNA: TGTGCCAGCAGAAACATAGGAACAGGGTCCGAGCAGTACTTC
CDR3: CASRNIGTGSEQYF

size: -
J: TRBJ1-1
D: -
V: TRBV7-6
length: 16
DNA: TGTGCCAGCAGCCCGGCCGGCGGTGTGGGGAATATTGAAGCTTTCTTT
CDR3: CASSPAGGVGNIEAFF

size: -
J: TRBJ2-3
D: -
V: TRBV6-1
length: 12
DNA: TGTGCCAGCAGTGAATTAACAGATACGCAGTATTTT
CDR3: CASSELTDTQYF

size: -
J: TRBJ2-3
D: TRBD2
V: TRBV10-3
length: 15
DNA: TGTGCCATCAGTATAGCGGGAGTGGAAAAAGATACGCAGTATTTT
CDR3: CAISIAGVEKDTQYF

size: -
J: TRBJ2-7
D: -
V: TRBV18
length: 12
DNA: TGTGCCAGCTCACCACCACAGGGCGAGCAGTACTTC
CDR3: CASSPPQGEQYF

size: -
J: TRBJ1-1
D: -
V: TRBV19
length: 15
DNA: TGTGCCAGTAGTATGTCCGGGGGAGTGGGCACTGAAGCTTTCTTT
CDR3: CASSMSGGVGTEAFF